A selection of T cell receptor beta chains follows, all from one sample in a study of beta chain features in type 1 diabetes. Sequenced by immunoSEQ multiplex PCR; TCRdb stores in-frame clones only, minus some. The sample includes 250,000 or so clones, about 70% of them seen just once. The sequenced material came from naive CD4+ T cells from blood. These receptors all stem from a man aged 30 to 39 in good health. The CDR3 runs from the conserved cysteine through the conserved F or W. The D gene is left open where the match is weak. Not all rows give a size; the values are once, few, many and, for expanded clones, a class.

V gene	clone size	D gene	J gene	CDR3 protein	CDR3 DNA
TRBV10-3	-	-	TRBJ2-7	CAISDPATVTYEQYF	TGTGCCATCAGTGACCCGGCGACGGTTACCTACGAGCAGTACTTC
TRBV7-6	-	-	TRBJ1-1	CASSSDSPTGNTEAFF	TGTGCCAGCAGCTCCGACAGTCCAACCGGGAACACTGAAGCTTTCTTT
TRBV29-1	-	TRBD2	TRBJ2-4	CSVTTSGSDIQYF	TGCAGCGTGACAACTAGCGGGAGTGACATTCAGTACTTC
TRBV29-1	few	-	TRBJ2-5	CSVERGETQYF	TGCAGCGTTGAACGGGGGGAGACCCAGTACTTC
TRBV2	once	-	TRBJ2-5	CASSEEETQYF	TGTGCCAGCAGTGAGGAAGAGACCCAGTACTTC
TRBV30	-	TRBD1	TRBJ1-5	CAWSPGQVSQPQHF	TGTGCCTGGAGCCCGGGACAGGTATCGCAGCCCCAGCATTTT
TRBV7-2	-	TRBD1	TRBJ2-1	CASSARDREINEQFF	TGTGCCAGCAGCGCCCGGGACAGAGAAATAAATGAGCAGTTCTTC
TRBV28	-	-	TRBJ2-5	CASSGQEVVQETQYF	TGTGCCAGCTCTGGCCAGGAAGTCGTCCAAGAGACCCAGTACTTC
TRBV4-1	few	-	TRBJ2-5	CASSQPGLETQYF	TGCGCCAGCAGCCAACCAGGGCTGGAGACCCAGTACTTC
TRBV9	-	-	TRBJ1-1	CASRYSDTEAFF	TGTGCCAGCAGGTACTCGGACACTGAAGCTTTCTTT
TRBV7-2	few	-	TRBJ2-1	CASSLLAAAYEQFF	TGTGCCAGCAGCTTACTGGCGGCGGCGTATGAGCAGTTCTTC
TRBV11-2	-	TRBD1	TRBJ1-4	CASTPGQGLGKLFF	TGTGCCAGCACCCCGGGACAGGGGTTAGGAAAACTGTTTTTT
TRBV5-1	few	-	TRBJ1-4	CASSFPTVPEKLFF	TGCGCCAGCAGCTTCCCGACAGTTCCGGAAAAACTGTTTTTT
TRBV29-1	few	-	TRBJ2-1	CSVARTFWENEQFF	TGCAGCGTTGCCCGGACCTTTTGGGAGAATGAGCAGTTCTTC
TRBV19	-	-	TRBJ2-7	CASRPPGVSSYEQYF	TGTGCCAGTAGACCCCCGGGAGTTAGCTCCTACGAGCAGTACTTC
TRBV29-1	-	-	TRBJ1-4	CSVAYRQTNEKLFF	TGCAGCGTTGCGTACAGACAAACTAATGAAAAACTGTTTTTT
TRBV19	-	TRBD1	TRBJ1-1	CASSPWDRLMNTEAFF	TGTGCCAGTAGTCCTTGGGACAGACTAATGAACACTGAAGCTTTCTTT
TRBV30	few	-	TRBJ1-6	CAFTGTTNSPLHF	TGTGCCTTTACCGGGACAACCAATTCACCCCTCCACTTT
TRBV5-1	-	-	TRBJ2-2	CASSPADRDTGELFF	TGCGCCAGCAGCCCCGCGGACAGAGACACCGGGGAGCTGTTTTTT
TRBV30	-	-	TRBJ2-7	CAWSVAPAGLGYEQYF	TGTGCCTGGAGTGTAGCCCCGGCGGGGCTGGGCTACGAGCAGTACTTC
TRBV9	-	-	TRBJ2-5	CASSSTPRYQETQYF	TGTGCCAGCAGCTCGACACCTCGGTACCAAGAGACCCAGTACTTC
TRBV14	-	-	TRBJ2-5	CASSPLGAGTETQYF	TGTGCCAGCAGCCCCCTCGGGGCGGGAACGGAGACCCAGTACTTC
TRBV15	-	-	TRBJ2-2	CATSRLTDTGELFF	TGTGCCACCAGCAGGCTCACAGACACCGGGGAGCTGTTTTTT
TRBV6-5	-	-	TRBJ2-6	CASTYLGANVLTF	TGTGCCAGCACCTATCTCGGGGCCAACGTCCTGACTTTC
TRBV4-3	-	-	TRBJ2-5	CASSLSGVLRHEETQYF	TGCGCCAGCAGCCTAAGCGGCGTCCTTAGACACGAAGAGACCCAGTACTTC
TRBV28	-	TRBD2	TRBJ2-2	CASSSPGLVAGELFF	TGTGCCAGCAGTTCTCCCGGACTAGTGGCCGGGGAGCTGTTTTTT
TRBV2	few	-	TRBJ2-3	CASSGDGGLYF	TGTGCCAGCAGTGGAGATGGGGGCCTGTATTTT
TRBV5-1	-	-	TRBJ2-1	CASSRTGMDEQFF	TGCGCCAGCTCCAGGACGGGAATGGATGAGCAGTTCTTC
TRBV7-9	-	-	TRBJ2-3	CASSLKNQADTQYF	TGTGCCAGCAGCTTAAAGAACCAAGCAGATACGCAGTATTTT
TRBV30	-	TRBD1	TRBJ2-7	CAWSVPASRGKQYF	TGTGCCTGGAGTGTACCCGCCAGCAGGGGGAAGCAGTACTTC
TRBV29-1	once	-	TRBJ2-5	CSVEGGREYF	TGCAGCGTTGAAGGGGGACGTGAGTACTTC
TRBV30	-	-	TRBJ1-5	CAWRLPSATGPQHF	TGTGCCTGGCGGCTCCCGTCGGCCACTGGACCCCAGCATTTT
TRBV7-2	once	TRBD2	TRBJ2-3	CASSSTSGGDNTQYF	TGTGCCAGCAGCTCGACTAGCGGGGGAGATAATACGCAGTATTTT
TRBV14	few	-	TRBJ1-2	CASSEGVNYGYTF	TGTGCCAGCAGCGAAGGGGTAAACTATGGCTACACCTTC
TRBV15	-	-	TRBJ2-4	CATSRDRFVLDF	TGTGCCACCAGCAGAGATCGGTTTGTTTTGGACTTC
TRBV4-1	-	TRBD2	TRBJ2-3	CASSHSRAGVFTDTQYF	TGCGCCAGCAGCCATTCTCGAGCGGGAGTGTTCACAGATACGCAGTATTTT
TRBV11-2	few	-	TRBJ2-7	CASRDATYEQYF	TGTGCCAGCCGGGACGCTACCTACGAGCAGTACTTC
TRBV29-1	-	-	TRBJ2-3	CSVRFGTSTDTQYF	TGCAGCGTTCGTTTTGGGACAAGCACAGATACGCAGTATTTT
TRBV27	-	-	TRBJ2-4	CASSPFGSRKENIQYF	TGTGCCAGCAGCCCCTTCGGTTCTAGAAAGGAAAACATTCAGTACTTC
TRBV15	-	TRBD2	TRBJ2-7	CATSRDLAGGRVEQYF	TGTGCCACCAGCAGAGACCTAGCGGGAGGACGGGTCGAGCAGTACTTC
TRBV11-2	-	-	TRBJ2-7	CASRPAWHNGGDYEQYF	TGTGCCAGCAGGCCGGCTTGGCACAACGGAGGGGATTACGAGCAGTACTTC
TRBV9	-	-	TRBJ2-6	CASSGDPRTNVLTF	TGTGCCAGCAGCGGGGACCCTCGGACCAACGTCCTGACTTTC
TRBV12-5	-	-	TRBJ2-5	CASGGLGETQYF	TGTGCTAGTGGCGGCCTGGGAGAGACCCAGTACTTC
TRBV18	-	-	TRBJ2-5	CASSPRPGRTQETQYF	TGTGCCAGCTCACCCCGTCCGGGACGAACCCAAGAGACCCAGTACTTC
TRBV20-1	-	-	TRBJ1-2	CSARTEGGYTF	TGCAGTGCAAGGACGGAGGGTGGCTACACCTTC
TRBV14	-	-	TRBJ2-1	CASSQVGGGTYNEQFF	TGTGCCAGCAGCCAAGTCGGTGGAGGAACCTACAATGAGCAGTTCTTC
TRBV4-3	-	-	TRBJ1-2	CASSQGGNYGYTF	TGCGCCAGCAGCCAAGGTGGGAATTATGGCTACACCTTC
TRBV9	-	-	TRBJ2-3	CASSVGEPDTQYF	TGTGCCAGCAGCGTTGGCGAGCCGGATACGCAGTATTTT
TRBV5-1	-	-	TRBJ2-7	CASSLGKGTNEQYF	TGCGCCAGCAGCTTGGGAAAGGGTACCAACGAGCAGTACTTC
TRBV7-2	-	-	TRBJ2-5	CASSRDSQETQYF	TGTGCCAGCAGCCGTGACAGTCAAGAGACCCAGTACTTC
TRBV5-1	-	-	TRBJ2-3	CASSQGQRTDTQYF	TGCGCCAGCAGCCAAGGACAGCGAACAGATACGCAGTATTTT